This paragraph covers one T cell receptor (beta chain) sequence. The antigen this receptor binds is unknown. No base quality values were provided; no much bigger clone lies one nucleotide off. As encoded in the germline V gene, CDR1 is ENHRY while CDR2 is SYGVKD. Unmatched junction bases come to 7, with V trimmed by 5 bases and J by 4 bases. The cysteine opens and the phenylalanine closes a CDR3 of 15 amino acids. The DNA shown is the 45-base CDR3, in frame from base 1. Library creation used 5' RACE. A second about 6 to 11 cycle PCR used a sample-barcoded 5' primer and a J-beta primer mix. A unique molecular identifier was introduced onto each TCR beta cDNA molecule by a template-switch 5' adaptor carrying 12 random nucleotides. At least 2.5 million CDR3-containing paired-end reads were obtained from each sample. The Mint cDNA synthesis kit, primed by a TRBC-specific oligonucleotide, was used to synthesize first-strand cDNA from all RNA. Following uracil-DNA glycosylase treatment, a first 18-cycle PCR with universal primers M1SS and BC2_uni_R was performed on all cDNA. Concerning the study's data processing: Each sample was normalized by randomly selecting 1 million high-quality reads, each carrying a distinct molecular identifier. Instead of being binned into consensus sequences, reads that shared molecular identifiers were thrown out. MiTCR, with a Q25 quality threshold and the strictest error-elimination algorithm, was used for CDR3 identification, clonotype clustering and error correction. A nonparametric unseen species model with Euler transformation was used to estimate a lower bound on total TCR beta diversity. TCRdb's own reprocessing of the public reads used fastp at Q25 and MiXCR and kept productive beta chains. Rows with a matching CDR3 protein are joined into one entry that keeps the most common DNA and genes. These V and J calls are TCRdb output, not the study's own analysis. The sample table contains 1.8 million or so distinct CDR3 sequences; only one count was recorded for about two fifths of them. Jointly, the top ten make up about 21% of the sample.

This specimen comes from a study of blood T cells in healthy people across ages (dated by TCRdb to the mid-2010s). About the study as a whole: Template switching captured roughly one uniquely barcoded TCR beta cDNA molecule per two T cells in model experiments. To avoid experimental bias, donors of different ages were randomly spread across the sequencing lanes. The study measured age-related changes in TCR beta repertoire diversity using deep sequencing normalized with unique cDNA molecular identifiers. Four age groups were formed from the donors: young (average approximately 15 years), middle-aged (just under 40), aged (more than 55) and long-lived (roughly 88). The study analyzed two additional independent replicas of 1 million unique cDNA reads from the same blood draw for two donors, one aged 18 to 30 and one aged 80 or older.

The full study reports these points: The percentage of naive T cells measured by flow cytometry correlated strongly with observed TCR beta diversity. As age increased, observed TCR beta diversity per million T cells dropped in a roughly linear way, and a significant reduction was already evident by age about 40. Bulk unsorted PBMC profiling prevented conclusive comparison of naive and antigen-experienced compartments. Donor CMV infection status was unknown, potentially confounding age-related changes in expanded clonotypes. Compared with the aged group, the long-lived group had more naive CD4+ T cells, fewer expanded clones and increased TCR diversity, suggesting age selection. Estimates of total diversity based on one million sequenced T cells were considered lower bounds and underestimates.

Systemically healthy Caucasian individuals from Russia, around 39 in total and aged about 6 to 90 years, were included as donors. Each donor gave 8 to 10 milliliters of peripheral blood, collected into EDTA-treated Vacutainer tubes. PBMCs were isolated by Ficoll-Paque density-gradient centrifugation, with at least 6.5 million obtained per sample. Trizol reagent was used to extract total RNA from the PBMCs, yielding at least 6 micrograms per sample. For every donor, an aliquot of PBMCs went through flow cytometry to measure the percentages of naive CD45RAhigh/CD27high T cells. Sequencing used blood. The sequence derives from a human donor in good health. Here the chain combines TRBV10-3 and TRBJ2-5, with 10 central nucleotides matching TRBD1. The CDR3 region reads CAISFGTGVGETQYF. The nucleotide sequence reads TGTGCCATCAGTTTTGGGACAGGGGTAGGAGAGACCCAGTACTTC.